This is a list of T cell receptor beta chains from one sample in a study of Ad26.COV2.S vaccination and SARS-CoV-2 variants. The repertoire was sequenced with immunoSEQ multiplex PCR; TCRdb's copy has only in-frame clones and lacks some. Here the sample spans roughly 510,000 clones, around nine tenths being singletons. Source: peripheral blood, taken in a trial of Ad26.COV2.S vaccine versus placebo. Receptors were obtained from a person between 18 and 65 years old who received the Ad26.COV2.S COVID-19 vaccine or a placebo. Each CDR3 is given without its conserved first and last residue.

V gene,CDR3 protein
TRBV5-6,ASTPGPSSNYGYT
TRBV6-5,ASSYYAGDGGYT
TRBV15,ATSRVGRAGHEQY
TRBV7-2,ASSLYGLQGAGYT
TRBV10-3,AISEFASRSGNTIY
TRBV19,ASSITFGGINTGELF
TRBV6-2/TRBV6-3,ASSYGDLYGELF
TRBV15,ATSNFRRNTIY
TRBV7-2,ASSLAISSPLH
TRBV7-2,ASSPQLAEETQY
TRBV7-2,ASSFQTGSSTDTQY
TRBV28,ASSLVGLGQPQH
TRBV19,ASSQPGALYEQY
TRBV7-6,ASSLRPGLAGMYTGELF
TRBV6-5,ASSYGGTIYEQY
TRBV2,ASSDTKVGQF
TRBV28,ASSRSFGEKLF
TRBV7-9,ASSSGGNSNQPQH
TRBV6-2/TRBV6-3,ASSYTARGQETQY
TRBV25-1,ASSEESGRIREQY
TRBV4-3,ASSQEQGASYEQY
TRBV15,ATSRDLADPGNTIY
TRBV6-6,ASSYGQAGDNSPLH
TRBV28,ASSSPREWAYNEQF
TRBV28,ASSATGGSGNTIY
TRBV7-8,ASSSTSGSVSYEQY
TRBV7-9,ASSLDSGNTIY
TRBV28,ASSLGTGVHIQY
TRBV11-2,ASSLGAASNYGYT
TRBV14,ASSPWPGELF
TRBV7-2,ASSPGTSGRTGELF
TRBV7-9,ASSSHHQPQH
TRBV30,AWKGLAGAVEQF
TRBV6-5,ASSRLGNFGYT
TRBV24-1,ATSDGDAIQNTIY
TRBV6-2/TRBV6-3,ASSSYRGNYGYT
TRBV6-1,ASSEAGGGYEQY
TRBV19,ASTGQGATGNTIY
TRBV4-3,ASSLGLRTGEQY
TRBV11-2,ASSKGSNYEQY
TRBV21-1,ASSKALGGGGKGEQF
TRBV5-6,ASSLAGGGSYEQY
TRBV19,ASSIVGGPGDQPQH
TRBV4-3,ASSQGDGTTDTQY
TRBV6-5,AGGRTTTLNTEAF
TRBV5-1,ASSLGDRDTGELF
TRBV20-1,SGNRGNEQF
TRBV4-3,ASSPRTGDYGYT
TRBV11-2,ASSPLGGDSSYEQY
TRBV13,ASSLGAGEQY
TRBV5-1,ASSLGRATEAF
TRBV5-4,ASRRGQVNTEAF
TRBV2,ASKFFGADSYNEQF
TRBV9,ASSVGGANVLT
TRBV19,ASTGTGAYEQY